Below are 13 T cell receptor beta chains sequenced from a single sample in a study of T cell responses to AZD1222 COVID-19 vaccine. The repertoire was sequenced with immunoSEQ multiplex PCR; TCRdb's copy has only in-frame clones and lacks some. Here the sample spans around 20,000 clones, roughly 84% being singletons. Sequences were derived from peripheral blood, sampled 28 days after the second AZD1222 dose. These receptors were collected from an adult who received the AZD1222 COVID-19 vaccine.

The chain has TRBV5-1 and TRBJ1-1; a possible D gene is TRBD1 (5 bases). The CDR3 runs to 15 residues. Trimming removed 1 base from V and 1 base from J, with 11 bases in between. Germline V gene data show CDR1 as SGHRS and CDR2 as YFSETQ. CDR3 residues: CASSLPDGGNTEAFF. The CDR3 coding sequence is TGCGCCAGCAGCTTGCCAGACGGGGGGAACACTGAAGCTTTCTTT.

The CDR3 coding sequence is TGTGCCAGTAGCCCAGGTTACTACTATGGCTACACCTTC. Its protein is CASSPGYYYGYTF. The chain joins TRBV7-8 to TRBJ1-2, with D hard to call. The germline V and J ends were trimmed by 9 bases and 3 bases, with 14 bases remaining between them. CDR1 and CDR2 (germline): SGHVS, FQNEAQ. The CDR3 runs 13 residues.

V usage is TRBV30 and J usage is TRBJ2-1; 9 nucleotides match TRBD1. CDR3 length: 15 residues. V lost 4 bases, J lost 7 bases, and 11 bases stayed unmatched. The germline V gene has CDR1 GTSNPN and CDR2 SVGIG (reference sequence). The CDR3 is CAWTMGRQGVNEQFF. CDR3 nucleotide sequence: TGTGCCTGGACCATGGGGAGACAGGGGGTTAATGAGCAGTTCTTC.

The rearrangement uses TRBV12-3 or TRBV12-4 and TRBJ2-7; D is undetermined. Trimming took 6 bases from V and 5 from J, leaving 8 bases between them. The CDR3 extends over 11 amino acids. CDR3 nucleotide sequence: TGTGCCAGCAGCCAAGCCCACGAGCAGTACTTC. It is translated as CASSQAHEQYF.

The rearrangement joins TRBV3-1 (or the pseudogene TRBV3-2) to TRBJ2-5; D remains ambiguous. The CDR3 loop spans 12 amino acids. Germline V gene data show CDR1 as LGHDT and CDR2 as YNNKEL (reference sequence). V was trimmed by 3 bases and J by 4 bases, leaving 6 bases between them. CDR3 region: CASSHTLETQYF. The CDR3 coding sequence is TGTGCCAGCAGCCATACCTTAGAGACCCAGTACTTC.

The genes are TRBV5-8 and TRBJ2-1, with TRBD2 matching 10 bases. Germline V lookup: CDR1 SGHTS, CDR2 YDEGEE. The CDR3 is made up of 15 amino acids. The J segment lost 9 bases and the V segment lost 6 bases, leaving 12 bases of the junction unmatched. For the CDR3, the DNA is TGTGCCAGCACCCGGCGGGCTAGCGGGAGAGGTGAGCAGTTCTTC. This gives the protein CASTRRASGRGEQFF.

The CDR3 is CASSLAGRIRETQYF. CDR3 sequence (DNA): TGTGCCAGCAGCTTAGCAGGCCGGATCAGAGAGACCCAGTACTTC. The chain is built from TRBV11-2 and TRBJ2-5; the D is unclear. CDR3 size: 15 residues. The V end was cut by 1 base, the J end by 4 bases, with 13 bases between. In germline, CDR1 is SGHAT, CDR2 FQNNGV.

The chain uses TRBV6-5 and TRBJ1-5; D is possibly TRBD1 (5 bases). Trimming pared 5 bases from V and 4 bases from J, leaving 12 bases between. The CDR3 has 14 residues. Germline assignment: CDR1 MNHEY and CDR2 SVGAGI. In nucleotides, the CDR3 is TGTGCCAGCAGTCCGGGACGGTCGAATCAGCCCCAGCATTTT. It specifies CASSPGRSNQPQHF.

This sequence joins TRBV7-2 and TRBJ1-1; 9 nucleotides line up with TRBD1. The CDR3 has 15 amino acids. V lost 4 bases and J lost 5; bases outside the gene matches: 8. Germline-derived CDR1 and CDR2 are SGHTA and FQGNSA. CDR3 nucleotides: TGTGCCAGCAGCTCTCAGACAGGGGGGTTGACTGAAGCTTTCTTT. This translates into CASSSQTGGLTEAFF.

This sequence joins TRBV27 and TRBJ2-1, with 7 bases aligning to TRBD2. After removal of 6 bases from V and 4 bases from J, the junction contained 12 bases not matched to a gene. CDR1 and CDR2 from the germline V gene are MNHEY and SMNVEV (reference sequence). The CDR3 totals 16 residues. For the CDR3, the DNA is TGTGCCAGCAGCGTTCCTCTAGCGGTAGGATACAATGAGCAGTTCTTC. Protein sequence: CASSVPLAVGYNEQFF.

V usage is TRBV5-1 and J usage is TRBJ2-7; perhaps TRBD2 as D (5 bases). V dropped 4 bases and J dropped 0 bases, with 14 bases sitting between them. CDR1 SGHRS and CDR2 YFSETQ come from the germline V gene. The CDR3 runs 15 residues. The CDR3 loop reads CASSPQGGGSYEQYF. Here the CDR3 DNA reads TGCGCCAGCAGCCCTCAAGGCGGAGGCTCCTACGAGCAGTACTTC.

The genes are TRBV2 and TRBJ1-5; D unclear. Germline CDR1 and CDR2: SNHLY and FYNNEI. The CDR3 consists of 13 residues. Trimming pared 6 bases from V and 2 bases from J, leaving 8 bases between. The CDR3: CASRLTGNQPQHF. The CDR3 DNA sequence: TGTGCCAGCAGACTGACGGGCAATCAGCCCCAGCATTTT.

The chain combines TRBV7-9 with TRBJ2-1; D is undetermined. There are 13 residues in the CDR3. The germline V and J ends were trimmed by 1 base and 8 bases, with 9 bases remaining between them. Germline CDR1 and CDR2: SEHNR and FQNEAQ (reference sequence). CDR3 amino acids: CASSLGSDDEQFF. CDR3 DNA: TGTGCCAGCAGCTTAGGTTCTGACGATGAGCAGTTCTTC.